The sequence of this TCR beta chain was determined in a study of human T cells and chemical hapten exposure. About the study: Sensitizing treatment utilized 2% DPC over a roughly 2 cm by roughly 2 cm portion of upper inner arm skin.

Deletions cut 8 bases from V and 0 bases from J, with 2 bases between. This CDR3 has 11 amino acids. From the RACE reads, TCRdb called clonotypes with MiXCR, one entry per CDR3 protein. There are around 57,000 distinct CDR3 sequences in the sample; 10% to 12% occur only once, and under 5% lies in the top ten. This clonotype was seen at least ten times. Time point of the sample: pre-sensitization, week 0. Treatment reported: therapeutic diphenylcyclopropenone sensitization with weekly scalp DPC. The genes are TRBV12-3 or TRBV12-4 and TRBJ1-5; D unresolved. The TCR comes from a woman between 40 and 50 years old with alopecia areata. Some clones in this sample may be carry-over from other donors' samples. The sample was whole blood, taken in connection with sensitization to the hapten diphenylcyclopropenone (DPC). The DNA of the CDR3 is TGTGCCAGCGGTAGCAATCAGCCCCAGCATTTT. Its protein is CASGSNQPQHF.